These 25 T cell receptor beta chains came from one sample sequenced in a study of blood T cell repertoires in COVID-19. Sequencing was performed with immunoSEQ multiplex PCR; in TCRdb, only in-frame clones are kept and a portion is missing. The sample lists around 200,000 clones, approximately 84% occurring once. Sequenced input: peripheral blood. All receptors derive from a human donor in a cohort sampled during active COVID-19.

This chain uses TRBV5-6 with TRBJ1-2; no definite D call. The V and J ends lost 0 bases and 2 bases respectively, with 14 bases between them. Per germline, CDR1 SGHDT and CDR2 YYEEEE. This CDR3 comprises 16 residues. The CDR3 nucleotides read TGTGCCAGCAGCTTGGTGGCAGGATATAAAAACTATGGCTACACCTTC. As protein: CASSLVAGYKNYGYTF.

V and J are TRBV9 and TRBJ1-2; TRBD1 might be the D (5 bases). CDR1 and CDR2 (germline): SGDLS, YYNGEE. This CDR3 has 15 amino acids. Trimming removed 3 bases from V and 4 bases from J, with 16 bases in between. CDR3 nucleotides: TGTGCCAGCAGCGATCGGGACGGACTATTCTATGGCTACACCTTC. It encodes CASSDRDGLFYGYTF. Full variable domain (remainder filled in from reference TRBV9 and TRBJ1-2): DSGVTQTPKHLITATGQRVTLRCSPRSGDLSVYWYQQSLDQGLQFLIQYYNGEERAKGNILERFSAQQFPDLHSELNLSSLELGDSALYFCASSDRDGLFYGYTFGSGTRLTVV.

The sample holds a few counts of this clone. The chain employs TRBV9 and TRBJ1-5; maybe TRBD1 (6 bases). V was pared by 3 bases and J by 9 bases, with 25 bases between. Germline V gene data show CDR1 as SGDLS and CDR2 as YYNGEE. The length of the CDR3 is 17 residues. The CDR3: CASSAPPGHRKLVPQHF. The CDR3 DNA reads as TGTGCCAGCAGCGCTCCCCCGGGACATCGGAAGTTGGTGCCCCAGCATTTT.

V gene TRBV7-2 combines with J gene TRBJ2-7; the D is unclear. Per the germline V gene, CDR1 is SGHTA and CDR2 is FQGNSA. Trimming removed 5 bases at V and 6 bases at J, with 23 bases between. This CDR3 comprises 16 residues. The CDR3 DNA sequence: TGTGCCAGCAGCCCACTACACCGTTCCTCTATTACCGAGCAGTACTTC. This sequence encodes CASSPLHRSSITEQYF.

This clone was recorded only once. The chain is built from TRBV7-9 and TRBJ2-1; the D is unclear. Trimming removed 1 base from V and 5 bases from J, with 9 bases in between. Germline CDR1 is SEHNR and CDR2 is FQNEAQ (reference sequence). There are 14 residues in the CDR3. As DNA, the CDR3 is TGTGCCAGCAGCTTAGACCCTCAGGACAATGAGCAGTTCTTC. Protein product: CASSLDPQDNEQFF. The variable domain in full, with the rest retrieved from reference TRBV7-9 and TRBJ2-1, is DTGVSQNPRHKITKRGQNVTFRCDPISEHNRLYWYRQTLGQGPEFLTYFQNEAQLEKSRLLSDRFSAERPKGSFSTLEIQRTEQGDSAMYLCASSLDPQDNEQFFGPGTRLTVL.

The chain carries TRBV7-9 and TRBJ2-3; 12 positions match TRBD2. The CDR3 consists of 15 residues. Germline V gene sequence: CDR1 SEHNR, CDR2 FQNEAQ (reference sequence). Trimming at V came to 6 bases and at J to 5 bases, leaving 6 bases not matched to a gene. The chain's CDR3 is CASSPSGGAIDTQYF. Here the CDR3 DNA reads TGTGCCAGCAGTCCTAGCGGGGGGGCGATAGATACGCAGTATTTT.

CDR3: CASSLAWTPGQGLHNEQFF. Written as DNA, the CDR3 is TGTGCCAGCAGCTTAGCCTGGACGCCTGGACAGGGACTACACAATGAGCAGTTCTTC. This chain connects TRBV7-6 to TRBJ2-1, with D possibly TRBD1 on 8 matching bases. CDR3 length: 19 amino acids. V was cut by 0 bases and J by 5 bases, with 23 bases left in between. The germline V gene has CDR1 SGHVS and CDR2 FNYEAQ.

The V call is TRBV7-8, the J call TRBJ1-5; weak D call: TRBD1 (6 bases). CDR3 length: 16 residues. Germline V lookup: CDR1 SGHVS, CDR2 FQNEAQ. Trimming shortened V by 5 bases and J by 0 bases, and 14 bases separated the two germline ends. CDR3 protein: CASSPGTPYSNQPQHF. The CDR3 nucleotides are TGTGCCAGCAGCCCCGGGACACCATATAGCAATCAGCCCCAGCATTTT.

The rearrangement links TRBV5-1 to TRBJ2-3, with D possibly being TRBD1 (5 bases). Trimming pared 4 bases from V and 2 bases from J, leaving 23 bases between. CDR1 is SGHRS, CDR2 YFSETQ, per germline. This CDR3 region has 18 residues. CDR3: CASSIRGRQTLTTDTQYF. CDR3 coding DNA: TGCGCCAGCAGCATAAGGGGTAGACAGACACTTACCACAGATACGCAGTATTTT.

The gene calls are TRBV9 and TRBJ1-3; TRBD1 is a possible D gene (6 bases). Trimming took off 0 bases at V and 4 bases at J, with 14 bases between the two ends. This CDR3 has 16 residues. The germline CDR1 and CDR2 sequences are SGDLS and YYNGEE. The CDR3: CASSVAGAEGGNTIYF. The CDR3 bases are TGTGCCAGCAGCGTAGCAGGGGCGGAAGGAGGAAACACCATATATTTT.

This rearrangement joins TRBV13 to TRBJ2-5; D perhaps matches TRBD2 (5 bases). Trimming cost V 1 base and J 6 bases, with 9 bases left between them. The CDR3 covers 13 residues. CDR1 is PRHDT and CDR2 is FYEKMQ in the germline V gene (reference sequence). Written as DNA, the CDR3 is TGTGCCAGCAGCTTAGCTAGCCGAAAGACCCAGTACTTC. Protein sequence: CASSLASRKTQYF.

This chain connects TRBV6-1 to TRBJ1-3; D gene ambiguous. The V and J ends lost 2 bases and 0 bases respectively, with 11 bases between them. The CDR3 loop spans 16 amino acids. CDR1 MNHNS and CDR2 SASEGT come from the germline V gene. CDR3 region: CASSESGGYSGNTIYF. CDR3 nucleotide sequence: TGTGCCAGCAGTGAATCAGGAGGGTACTCTGGAAACACCATATATTTT.

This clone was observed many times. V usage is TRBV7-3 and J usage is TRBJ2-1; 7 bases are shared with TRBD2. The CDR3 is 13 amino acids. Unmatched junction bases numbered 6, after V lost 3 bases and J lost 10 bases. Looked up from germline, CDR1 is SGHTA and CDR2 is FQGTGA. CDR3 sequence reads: CASSFLTSQEQFF. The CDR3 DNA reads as TGTGCCAGCAGCTTCCTGACTAGCCAGGAGCAGTTCTTC. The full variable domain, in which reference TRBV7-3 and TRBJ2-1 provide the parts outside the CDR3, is GAGVSQTPSNKVTEKGKYVELRCDPISGHTALYWYRQSLGQGPEFLIYFQGTGAADDSGLPNDRFFAVRPEGSVSTLKIQRTERGDSAVYLCASSFLTSQEQFFGPGTRLTVL.

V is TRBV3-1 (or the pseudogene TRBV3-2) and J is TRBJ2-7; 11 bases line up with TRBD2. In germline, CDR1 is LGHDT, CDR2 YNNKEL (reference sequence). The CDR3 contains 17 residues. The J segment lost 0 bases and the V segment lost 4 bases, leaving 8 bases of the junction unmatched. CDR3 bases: TGTGCCAGCAGCCGTACTAGCGGGGGCCTGAGCTCCTACGAGCAGTACTTC. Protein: CASSRTSGGLSSYEQYF.

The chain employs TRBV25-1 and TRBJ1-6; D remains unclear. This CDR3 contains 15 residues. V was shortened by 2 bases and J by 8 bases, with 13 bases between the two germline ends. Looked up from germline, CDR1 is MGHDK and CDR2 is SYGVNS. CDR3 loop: CASSEGDPGYSPLHF. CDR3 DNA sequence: TGTGCCAGCAGTGAAGGAGACCCGGGTTATTCACCCCTCCACTTT.

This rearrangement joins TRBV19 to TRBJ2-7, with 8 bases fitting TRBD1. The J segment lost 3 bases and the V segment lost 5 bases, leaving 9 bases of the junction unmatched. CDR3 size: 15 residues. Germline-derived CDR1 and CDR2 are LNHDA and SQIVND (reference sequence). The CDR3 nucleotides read TGTGCCAGTAGTCCCTCAGTGGGACAGGTCTACGAGCAGTACTTC. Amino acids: CASSPSVGQVYEQYF.

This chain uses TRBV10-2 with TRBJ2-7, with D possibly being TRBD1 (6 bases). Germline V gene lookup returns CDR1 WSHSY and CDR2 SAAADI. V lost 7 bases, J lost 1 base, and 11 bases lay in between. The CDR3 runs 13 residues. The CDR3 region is CASNRDKSYEQYF. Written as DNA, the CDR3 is TGCGCCAGCAACCGGGACAAGTCCTACGAGCAGTACTTC.

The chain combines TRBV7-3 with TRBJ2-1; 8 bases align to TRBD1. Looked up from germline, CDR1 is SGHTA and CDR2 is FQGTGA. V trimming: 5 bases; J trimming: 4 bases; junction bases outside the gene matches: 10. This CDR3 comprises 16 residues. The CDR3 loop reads CASSLMTGEYYNEQFF. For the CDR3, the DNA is TGTGCCAGCAGCCTAATGACAGGGGAATATTACAATGAGCAGTTCTTC.

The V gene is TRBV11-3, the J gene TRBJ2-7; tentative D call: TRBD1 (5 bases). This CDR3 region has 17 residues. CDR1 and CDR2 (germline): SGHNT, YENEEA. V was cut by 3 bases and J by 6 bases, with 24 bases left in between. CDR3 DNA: TGTGCCAGCAGCTTTATCAGGGTAGGGGTAGGCGTCTGCGAGCAGTACTTC. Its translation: CASSFIRVGVGVCEQYF.

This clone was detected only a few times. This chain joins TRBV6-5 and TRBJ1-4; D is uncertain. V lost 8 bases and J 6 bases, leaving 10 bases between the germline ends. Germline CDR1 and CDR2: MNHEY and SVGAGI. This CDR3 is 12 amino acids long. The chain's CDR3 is CASGRRDEKLFF. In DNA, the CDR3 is TGTGCCAGCGGCAGGAGGGATGAAAAACTGTTTTTT.

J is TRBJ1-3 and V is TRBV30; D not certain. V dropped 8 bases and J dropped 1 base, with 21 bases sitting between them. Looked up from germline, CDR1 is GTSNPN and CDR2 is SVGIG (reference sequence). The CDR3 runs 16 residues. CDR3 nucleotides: TGTGCCACGTCATCGGGAGCAGGCTTATCTGGAAACACCATATATTTT. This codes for CATSSGAGLSGNTIYF.

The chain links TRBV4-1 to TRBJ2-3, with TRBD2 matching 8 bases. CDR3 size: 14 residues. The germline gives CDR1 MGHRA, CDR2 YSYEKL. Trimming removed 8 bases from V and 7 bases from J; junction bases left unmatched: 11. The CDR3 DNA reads TGCGCCAGCGGACATAGCGGGGCGGGGAATACGCAGTATTTT. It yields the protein CASGHSGAGNTQYF.

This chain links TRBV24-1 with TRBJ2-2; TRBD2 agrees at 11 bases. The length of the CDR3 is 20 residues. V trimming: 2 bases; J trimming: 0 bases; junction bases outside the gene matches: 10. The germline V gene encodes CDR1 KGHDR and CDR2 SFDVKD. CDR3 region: CATSDSNLAGGHANTGELFF. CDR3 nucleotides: TGTGCCACCAGTGATTCGAACCTAGCGGGGGGCCATGCGAACACCGGGGAGCTGTTTTTT.

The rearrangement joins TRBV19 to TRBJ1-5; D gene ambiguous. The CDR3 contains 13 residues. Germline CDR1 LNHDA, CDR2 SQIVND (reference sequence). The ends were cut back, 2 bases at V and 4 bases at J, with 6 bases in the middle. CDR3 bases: TGTGCCAGTAGTATAACCCAGAATCAGCCCCAGCATTTT. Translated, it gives CASSITQNQPQHF.

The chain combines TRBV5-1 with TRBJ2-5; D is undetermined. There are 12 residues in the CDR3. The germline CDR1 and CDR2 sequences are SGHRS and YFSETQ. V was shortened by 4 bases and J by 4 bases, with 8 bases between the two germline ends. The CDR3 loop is CASSPSGETQYF. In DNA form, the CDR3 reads TGCGCCAGCAGCCCGAGTGGAGAGACCCAGTACTTC.